Listed here is a single TCR beta chain. Both about-4-week and about-12-week second-dose recipients were combined. Data came from immunoSEQ multiplex PCR; TCRdb stores just in-frame clones and leaves some out. The sample holds under 95,000 clones, about 90% seen once. The CDR3 totals 13 residues. The V gene lost 7 bases and the J gene lost 2 bases, with 10 bases spanning the gap. This sample stems from a study of T cell responses to AZD1222 COVID-19 vaccine. The source was peripheral blood, collected 28 days after the second AZD1222 dose. This chain joins TRBV12-3 or TRBV12-4 and TRBJ2-3; D gene uncertain. This receptor was identified in an adult who received the AZD1222 COVID-19 vaccine. The CDR3, as DNA: TGTGCCAGCACCCAAGGCACCACAGATACGCAGTATTTT. This translates into CASTQGTTDTQYF.